This TCR beta chain was recovered during a study of Graves' ophthalmopathy and Graves' hyperthyroidism. Findings of the study overall: Distinction of ophthalmopathy from stable hyperthyroidism by a 13-signature model reached approximately 88% sensitivity and 75% to 83% specificity.

In this sample, this clonotype turned up many times. The antigen remains unidentified. The TCR beta CDR3 regions underwent amplification from RNA transcripts. The authors performed first-round RT-PCR with HTBI primers and then a second-round multiplex PCR. Via MiXCR, TCRdb re-called the multiplex PCR reads, giving one row per CDR3 protein. The data show approximately 330,000 distinct CDR3 sequences, under 20% seen once. Trimming stripped 1 base from V and 5 bases from J, with 5 bases between. This CDR3 is built from 12 residues. From germline, CDR1 is LGHDT and CDR2 YNNKEL (reference sequence). The sequenced sample was peripheral blood. The rearrangement links TRBV3-1 to TRBJ1-1, with unresolved D. The source is an adult man with Graves' ophthalmopathy. Here the CDR3 DNA reads TGTGCCAGCAGCCAAGGCGAGACTGAAGCTTTCTTT. This codes for CASSQGETEAFF.